The clone carrying this TCR beta chain appeared a few times. Antigen unknown. This specimen belongs to a study of T cell repertoires in cytomegalovirus infection. Study-wide background: CMV epitopes that were recently identified and HLA-C-restricted were used alongside well-studied HLA-B-restricted ones.

The germline V and J ends were trimmed by 5 bases and 4 bases, with 12 bases remaining between them. CDR1 and CDR2 from the germline V gene are SEHNR and FQNEAQ (reference sequence). The CDR3 totals 14 residues. TCRdb re-called the reads through MiXCR, storing one row per CDR3 protein. Among about 920,000 distinct CDR3 sequences listed, 25% to 40% were seen once. Overall study findings and caveats: Predominance within the ex vivo response was attributable to HLA-C-restricted CMV-specific TCR beta clonotypes.

The V gene is TRBV7-9, the J gene TRBJ1-5, with D perhaps matching TRBD1 (5 bases). This specimen consisted of cultured CD8+ T cells from PBMCs, obtained from culture after CMV antigen stimulation. The TCR sequence derives from a human donor in good health (CMV status not recorded). Some clones in this sample may be carry-over from other donors' samples. The CDR3 region is CASSGTDINQPQHF. The DNA of the CDR3 is TGTGCCAGCAGCGGGACCGATATTAATCAGCCCCAGCATTTT. Combining the CDR3 with reference TRBV7-9 and TRBJ1-5 gives the whole variable domain DTGVSQNPRHKITKRGQNVTFRCDPISEHNRLYWYRQTLGQGPEFLTYFQNEAQLEKSRLLSDRFSAERPKGSFSTLEIQRTEQGDSAMYLCASSGTDINQPQHFGDGTRLSIL.